A selection of T cell receptor beta chains follows, all from one sample in a study of shared clonotypes between healthy human individuals. Only in-frame clones appear in the TCRdb table, and some are missing; sequencing was by immunoSEQ multiplex PCR. The sample lists around 700,000 clones; about two thirds were seen once. The sample consisted of memory CD4+ T cells sorted from blood. Receptors originate from a woman between 25 and 40 years old in good health. The CDR3 runs from the conserved cysteine through the conserved F or W. The D gene is left open where the match is weak. Size values are once, few and many counts, or a class for expanded clones, and some rows have none.

cdr3_nt | cdr3_aa | d_call | j_call | v_call | clone_size
TGTGCCAGCAGCTTAAGTGGGGGCCTAGAAGACACCATATATTTT | CASSLSGGLEDTIYF | - | TRBJ1-3 | TRBV9 | -
TGTGCCAGCAGCTTAAGTGGGGGGGCAGACCCTGAAGCTTTCTTT | CASSLSGGADPEAFF | - | TRBJ1-1 | TRBV7-9 | few
TGTGCCAGCAGTAGCGAGTGGGAGGAGAAACTGTTTTTT | CASSSEWEEKLFF | - | TRBJ1-4 | TRBV2 | few
TGCAGTGCTATCCCCGCGCATACGCAGTATTTT | CSAIPAHTQYF | - | TRBJ2-3 | TRBV20-1 | -
TGTGCCAGCACGTGGAGCAGTCAAGAGACCCAGTACTTC | CASTWSSQETQYF | - | TRBJ2-5 | TRBV28 | -
TGCGCCAGCAGCTCCACAGGGCAACAATTCTATGGCTACACCTTC | CASSSTGQQFYGYTF | - | TRBJ1-2 | TRBV5-1 | few
TGTGCCAGTAATCGGCGCCTCAGCTCTGGGGCCAACGTCCTGACTTTC | CASNRRLSSGANVLTF | - | TRBJ2-6 | TRBV19 | few
TGTGCCAGGACAGGGAAAGACTCTAATGAGCAGTTCTTC | CARTGKDSNEQFF | TRBD1 | TRBJ2-1 | TRBV2 | -
TGTGCCAGTAGTCTACGACAGGGGGCCCTCTACGAGCAGTACTTC | CASSLRQGALYEQYF | TRBD1 | TRBJ2-7 | TRBV19 | -
TGCGCCAGCAGCCGACGACAGGGGTCAGATAACTATGGCTACACCTTC | CASSRRQGSDNYGYTF | TRBD1 | TRBJ1-2 | TRBV5-1 | -
TGTGCCAGCAGCGTAGAGGGGCTCAATGAGCAGTTCTTC | CASSVEGLNEQFF | - | TRBJ2-1 | TRBV9 | -
TGCGCCAGCAGCTTAGGTTCAGTTAACTATGGCTACACCTTC | CASSLGSVNYGYTF | - | TRBJ1-2 | TRBV5-1 | -
TGTGCCACCAGCTGGGACTTCTCCGGTGAGCAGTTCTTC | CATSWDFSGEQFF | - | TRBJ2-1 | TRBV15 | few
TGCGCCAGCACTCCCGGACTAGCGGTGGGGACCCAGTACTTC | CASTPGLAVGTQYF | TRBD2 | TRBJ2-5 | TRBV5-1 | -
TGTGCCAGCAGTGAGCTAAGGGAGACCCAGTACTTC | CASSELRETQYF | - | TRBJ2-5 | TRBV2 | -
TGTGCCAGTAGTAACCGGGAAAAAAATGAAAAACTGTTTTTT | CASSNREKNEKLFF | - | TRBJ1-4 | TRBV19 | -
TGTGCCAGCAGCTTATCTTCTACGGGGGGGACAGATACGCAGTATTTT | CASSLSSTGGTDTQYF | TRBD2 | TRBJ2-3 | TRBV7-9 | -
TGTGCCAGCACGGGGTACAATGAGCAGTTCTTC | CASTGYNEQFF | - | TRBJ2-1 | TRBV2 | -
TGTGCCAGCAGTGAAAGACAGGGTGGCGAAAAACTGTTTTTT | CASSERQGGEKLFF | TRBD1 | TRBJ1-4 | TRBV25-1 | few
TGTGCCAGCACCCCCTCGGGTTCCACCGGGGAGCTGTTTTTT | CASTPSGSTGELFF | - | TRBJ2-2 | TRBV6-6 | -
TGCGCCAGCAGCTTGGAAGGGAAACAGCCCCAGCATTTT | CASSLEGKQPQHF | - | TRBJ1-5 | TRBV5-1 | -
TGTGCCAGTAGTTTCGCGGGGGGTTTCGCTGAAGCTTTCTTT | CASSFAGGFAEAFF | - | TRBJ1-1 | TRBV19 | -
TGTGCCAGCTCACCAGGCAGGGACAGGGCACTACGCGAGCAGTACTTC | CASSPGRDRALREQYF | TRBD1 | TRBJ2-7 | TRBV18 | -
TGTGCCTGGAGTGGGAGCGGAGCGCTTGAGCAGTTCTTC | CAWSGSGALEQFF | - | TRBJ2-1 | TRBV30 | -
TGTGCCAGCAGCTTATCCGGGACAGGGTATGGCTACACCTTC | CASSLSGTGYGYTF | TRBD1 | TRBJ1-2 | TRBV9 | -
TGTGCCAGCAGTTCCTCCGGGACAAGGGGGTACTACGAGCAGTACTTC | CASSSSGTRGYYEQYF | - | TRBJ2-7 | TRBV28 | -
TGTGCCAGCAGCCCGCCGGCGGGAGGTTTAGATGAGCAGTTCTTC | CASSPPAGGLDEQFF | TRBD2 | TRBJ2-1 | TRBV25-1 | many
TGCGCCAGCAGCTTGAATGGTCAGAGCACAGATACGCAGTATTTT | CASSLNGQSTDTQYF | - | TRBJ2-3 | TRBV5-1 | -
TGTGCCAGCAGTCTTGGTGGAGAAGAGACCCAGTACTTC | CASSLGGEETQYF | - | TRBJ2-5 | TRBV5-4 | -
TGCAGTTCCGGGTTGAACACTGAAGCTTTCTTT | CSSGLNTEAFF | - | TRBJ1-1 | TRBV20-1 | -
TGTGCCAGCAGCAGAGACAGCTCCTACAATGAGCAGTTCTTC | CASSRDSSYNEQFF | - | TRBJ2-1 | TRBV6-6 | -
TGTGCCACCAGCAGAGGAGGGACAGGGGCACATGGCTACACCTTC | CATSRGGTGAHGYTF | TRBD1 | TRBJ1-2 | TRBV15 | -
TGTGCCAGCTCACTGGGGCCTTGGGGGGACGAGCAGTACTTC | CASSLGPWGDEQYF | - | TRBJ2-7 | TRBV18 | -
TGTGCCAGCAGCCGTACCCGACAGTACGAGCAGTACTTC | CASSRTRQYEQYF | - | TRBJ2-7 | TRBV6-5 | few
TGTGCCAGCAGATTACCGGGACAAACTTACAATGAGCAGTTCTTC | CASRLPGQTYNEQFF | - | TRBJ2-1 | TRBV11-2 | -
TGTGCCTGGACTAGCGGGAGTACTTCCCGCGGTGAGCAGTACTTC | CAWTSGSTSRGEQYF | TRBD2 | TRBJ2-5 | TRBV30 | -
TGTGCCAGTAGTATAAATTTGGGAGATACGCAGTATTTT | CASSINLGDTQYF | - | TRBJ2-3 | TRBV19 | -
TGTGCCAGCAGGAGGAGGACCCAGTACCAAGAGACCCAGTACTTC | CASRRRTQYQETQYF | - | TRBJ2-5 | TRBV27 | -
TGTGCCAGCAGTTTAAGGGGACAGCCTCGGACCGGGGAGCTGTTTTTT | CASSLRGQPRTGELFF | TRBD1 | TRBJ2-2 | TRBV28 | -
TGTGCCAGCAGTGAAGGAGGAGTAGATACGCAGTATTTT | CASSEGGVDTQYF | - | TRBJ2-3 | TRBV6-1 | -
TGTGCCAGTAGTATCCACATGGGCGGGAGCGCCGGCGAGCAGTACTTC | CASSIHMGGSAGEQYF | TRBD2 | TRBJ2-7 | TRBV19 | -
TGTGCCAGCAGCTTGGGCCCGTGGGACAATGAGCAGTTCTTC | CASSLGPWDNEQFF | - | TRBJ2-1 | TRBV7-3 | -
TGTGCCACTGATACAGATACGCAGTATTTT | CATDTDTQYF | - | TRBJ2-3 | TRBV10-3 | few
TGTGCCAGCTCACCACCGTTAGGTTACGAGCAGTACTTC | CASSPPLGYEQYF | - | TRBJ2-7 | TRBV18 | -
TGTGCCAGCTCCTGGGAGAACGACAATGAGCAGTTCTTC | CASSWENDNEQFF | - | TRBJ2-1 | TRBV5-4 | -
TGTGCCAGCAGCTTACTTCCGGAAACCGGGGAGCTGTTTTTT | CASSLLPETGELFF | - | TRBJ2-2 | TRBV7-9 | -
TGTGCCAGTAGTCCGCCCCCTACCAGGGCGGTTGGCTACACCTTC | CASSPPPTRAVGYTF | - | TRBJ1-2 | TRBV19 | -
TGTGCCAGCAGCCCAACGCCCGACACCGCCCGGGTAGGCTACACCTTC | CASSPTPDTARVGYTF | - | TRBJ1-2 | TRBV7-8 | few
TGTGCCTGGAGTGGGACAGGGGACATTCAGTACTTC | CAWSGTGDIQYF | TRBD1 | TRBJ2-4 | TRBV30 | -